This T cell receptor beta chain originates from a study of tumor-infiltrating lymphocytes in primary liver carcinoma. For the study at large: Treatment of the patients' primary liver carcinoma consisted of surgical resection. Findings of the study overall: Blood had a significantly lower top-250-clone fraction than tumors did (p = 0.039). In tumor-adjacent and tumor-blood pairs, overlap was lower than in tumor region pairs. The samples were not sorted (they were bulk), so CD4+ and CD8+ repertoires were not compared.

The researchers produced TCR beta cDNA from approximately 0.45 ug total RNA with a constant-region primer. Slightly modified ARM-PCR, run as three nested multiplex PCR rounds, produced the TCR beta libraries. For approximately 10 cycles apiece, the opening two PCR rounds ran with TRBV1-TRBV30 forward primers and a C-beta reverse primer. MiXCR, applied by TCRdb to the multiplex PCR reads, yields one record per CDR3 protein. The sample holds approximately 300,000 distinct CDR3 sequences; 65% are singletons and the top ten take roughly 8.6%. Blood RNA was derived from unsorted whole blood, and germline DNA was extracted too. For this clonotype: Its antigen is unidentified. This CDR3 fails to terminate in the conserved phenylalanine or tryptophan, so it likely reflects a read error.

This CDR3 is 15 amino acids long. V was pared by 3 bases and J by 7 bases, with 19 bases between. Germline V lookup: CDR1 SGHAT, CDR2 FQNNGV. The chain combines TRBV11-2 with TRBJ2-7, with a possible D match to TRBD2 (5 bases). The sequencing sample was made of peripheral blood. This clonotype was sampled from a middle-aged man with primary liver carcinoma and hepatitis B virus infection. The CDR3 DNA sequence: TGTGCCAGCAGCTTGGAGGCCTCTTTCCCTTGGGAGCAGTACCTC. Residues: CASSLEASFPWEQYL.